One sample yielded the 5 T cell receptor beta chains listed below, sequenced in a study of identical twins. TCRdb redid the calling of the 5' RACE reads with MiXCR, one entry per CDR3 protein. The sample contains roughly 250,000 distinct CDR3 sequences, around 15% of which appear only once. The material sequenced was memory (CD45RO+) T cells sorted from blood. Every receptor here comes from a woman aged 18-29 years in good health.

This clonotype was detected a few times. The J gene is TRBJ2-3, the V gene TRBV7-3; TRBD2 matches 9 bases. The CDR3 runs to 15 residues. Germline V CDR1 and CDR2: SGHTA, FQGTGA. Trimming cost V 3 bases and J 9 bases; bases outside gene matches: 10. The CDR3 here is CASSLTGRSGGTQYF. The CDR3 DNA reads TGTGCCAGCAGCTTGACCGGGAGGAGCGGGGGGACGCAGTATTTT.

The J gene is TRBJ2-5, the V gene TRBV7-9, with 7 nucleotides matching TRBD2. Germline V lookup: CDR1 SEHNR, CDR2 FQNEAQ (reference sequence). The trim removed 0 bases at V and 7 bases at J, leaving 5 bases unmatched. The CDR3 is made up of 14 amino acids. CDR3 sequence (DNA): TGTGCCAGCAGCTTAGCGGGGGGGAAAGCGACCCAGTACTTC. This codes for CASSLAGGKATQYF.

This clonotype came up a few times. This chain connects TRBV10-1 to TRBJ2-7, with D perhaps TRBD2 (5 bases). This CDR3 has 14 amino acids. The V end was cut by 5 bases, the J end by 5 bases, with 16 bases between. Per the germline V gene, CDR1 is WNHNN and CDR2 is SYGVQD (reference sequence). CDR3 residues: CASSRIGPGDEQYF. The CDR3 DNA is TGCGCCAGCAGTCGAATCGGACCCGGGGACGAGCAGTACTTC.

The chain is built from TRBV12-3 or TRBV12-4 and TRBJ2-3; 11 bases line up with TRBD2. The length of the CDR3 is 16 residues. The trim removed 3 bases at V and 4 bases at J, leaving 6 bases unmatched. As DNA, the CDR3 is TGTGCCAGCAGTTTTGGGGCTAGCGGGGGGTCAGATACGCAGTATTTT. This gives the protein CASSFGASGGSDTQYF.

This clonotype was seen at least ten times. This chain connects TRBV5-1 to TRBJ1-1, with 7 bases lining up with TRBD1. This CDR3 spans 15 amino acids. Germline-derived CDR1 and CDR2 are SGHRS and YFSETQ. The V gene end was trimmed by 1 base and the J gene end by 1 base; junction bases not matched to a gene: 4. CDR3 in amino acids: CASSLTGAKNTEAFF. CDR3 DNA: TGCGCCAGCAGCTTGACAGGGGCCAAGAACACTGAAGCTTTCTTT.